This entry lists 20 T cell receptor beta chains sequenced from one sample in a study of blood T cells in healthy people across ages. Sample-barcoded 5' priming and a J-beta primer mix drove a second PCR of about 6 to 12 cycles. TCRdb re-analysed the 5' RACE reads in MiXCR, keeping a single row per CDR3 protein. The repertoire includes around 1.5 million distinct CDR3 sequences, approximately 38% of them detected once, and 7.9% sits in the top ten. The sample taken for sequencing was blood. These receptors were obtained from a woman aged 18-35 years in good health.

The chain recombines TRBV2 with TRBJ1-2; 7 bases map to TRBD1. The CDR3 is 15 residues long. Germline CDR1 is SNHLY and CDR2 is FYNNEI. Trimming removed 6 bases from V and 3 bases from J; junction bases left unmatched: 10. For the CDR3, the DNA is TGTGCCAGCAGAGACCCCAGGGGGGTTCACTATGGCTACACCTTC. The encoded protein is CASRDPRGVHYGYTF.

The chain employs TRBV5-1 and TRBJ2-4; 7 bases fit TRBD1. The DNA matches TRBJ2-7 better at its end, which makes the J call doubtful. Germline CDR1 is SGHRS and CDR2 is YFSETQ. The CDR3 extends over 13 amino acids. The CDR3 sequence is CASTRDSPYEQYF. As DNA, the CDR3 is TGCGCCAGCACCCGGGACAGCCCCTACGAGCAGTACTTC.

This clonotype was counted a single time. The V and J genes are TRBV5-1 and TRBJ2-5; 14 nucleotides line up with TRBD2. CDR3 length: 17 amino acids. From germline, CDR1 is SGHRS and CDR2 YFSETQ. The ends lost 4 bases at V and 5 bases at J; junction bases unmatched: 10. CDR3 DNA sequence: TGCGCCAGCAGCGCCGGGACTAGCGGGAGCCTACAGGAGACCCAGTACTTC. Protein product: CASSAGTSGSLQETQYF.

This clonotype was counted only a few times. The CDR3 here is CASSYAKPGHGYTF. CDR3 coding DNA: TGTGCCAGCAGTTACGCGAAACCGGGTCATGGCTACACCTTC. The gene calls are TRBV6-6 and TRBJ1-2; D not resolved. The CDR3 length is 14 residues. V was clipped by 2 bases and J by 6 bases, with 13 bases between them. The germline gives CDR1 MNHNY, CDR2 SVGAGI (reference sequence).

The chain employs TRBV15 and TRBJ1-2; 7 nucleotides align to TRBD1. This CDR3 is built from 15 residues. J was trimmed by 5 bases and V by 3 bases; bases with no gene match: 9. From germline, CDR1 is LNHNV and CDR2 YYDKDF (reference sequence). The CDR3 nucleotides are TGTGCCACCAGCAGCGGACGGAGGGGGCATTATGGCTACACCTTC. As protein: CATSSGRRGHYGYTF. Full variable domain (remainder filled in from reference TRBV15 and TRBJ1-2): DAMVIQNPRYQVTQFGKPVTLSCSQTLNHNVMYWYQQKSSQAPKLLFHYYDKDFNNEADTPDNFQSRRPNTSFCFLDIRSPGLGDTAMYLCATSSGRRGHYGYTFGSGTRLTVV.

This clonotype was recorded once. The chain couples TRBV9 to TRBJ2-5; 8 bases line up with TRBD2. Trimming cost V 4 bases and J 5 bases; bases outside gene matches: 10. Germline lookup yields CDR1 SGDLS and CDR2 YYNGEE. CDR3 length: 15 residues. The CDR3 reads CASSPGLALSETQYF. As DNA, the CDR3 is TGTGCCAGCAGCCCAGGACTAGCTTTATCGGAGACCCAGTACTTC.

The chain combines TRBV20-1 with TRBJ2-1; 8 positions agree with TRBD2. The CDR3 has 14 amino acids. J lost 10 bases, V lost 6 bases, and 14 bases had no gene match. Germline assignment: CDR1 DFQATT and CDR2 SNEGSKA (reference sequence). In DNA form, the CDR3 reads TGCAGTGCGTACGGTCGGGAGGGCCTGAGGGAGCAGTTCTTC. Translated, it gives CSAYGREGLREQFF.

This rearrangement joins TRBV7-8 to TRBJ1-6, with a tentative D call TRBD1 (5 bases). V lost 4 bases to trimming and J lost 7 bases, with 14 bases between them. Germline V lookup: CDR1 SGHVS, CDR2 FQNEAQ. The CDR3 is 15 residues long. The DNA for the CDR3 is TGTGCCAGCAGCTCCGGGGACGGACGCAATTCACCCCTCCACTTT. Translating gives CASSSGDGRNSPLHF.

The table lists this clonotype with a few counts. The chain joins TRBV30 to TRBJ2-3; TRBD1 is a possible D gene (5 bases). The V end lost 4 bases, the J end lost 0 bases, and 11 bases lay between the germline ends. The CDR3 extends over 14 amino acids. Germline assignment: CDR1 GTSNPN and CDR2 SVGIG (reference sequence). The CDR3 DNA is TGTGCCTGGACCAGGGTCACTAGCACAGATACGCAGTATTTT. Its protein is CAWTRVTSTDTQYF.

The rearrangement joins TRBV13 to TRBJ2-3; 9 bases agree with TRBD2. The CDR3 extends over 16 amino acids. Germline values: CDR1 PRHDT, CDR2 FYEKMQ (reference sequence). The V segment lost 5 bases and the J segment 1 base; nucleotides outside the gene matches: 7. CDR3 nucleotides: TGTGCCAGCAGCCCCAAGCGGGAGGACCGCACAGATACGCAGTATTTT. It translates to CASSPKREDRTDTQYF. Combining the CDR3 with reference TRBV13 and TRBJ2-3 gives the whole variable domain AAGVIQSPRHLIKEKRETATLKCYPIPRHDTVYWYQQGPGQDPQFLISFYEKMQSDKGSIPDRFSAQQFSDYHSELNMSSLELGDSALYFCASSPKREDRTDTQYFGPGTRLTVL.

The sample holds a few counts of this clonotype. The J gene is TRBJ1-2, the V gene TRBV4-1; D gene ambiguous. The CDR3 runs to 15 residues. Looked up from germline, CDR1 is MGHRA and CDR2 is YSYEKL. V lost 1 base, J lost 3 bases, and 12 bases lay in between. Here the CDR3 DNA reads TGCGCCAGCAGCCAAGTGGCCGGGAACGACTATGGCTACACCTTC. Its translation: CASSQVAGNDYGYTF.

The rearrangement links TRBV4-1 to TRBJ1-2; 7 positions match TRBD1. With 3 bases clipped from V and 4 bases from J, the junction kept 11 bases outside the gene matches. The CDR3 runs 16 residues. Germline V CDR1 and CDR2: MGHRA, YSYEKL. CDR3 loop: CASSQMAGQPGYGYTF. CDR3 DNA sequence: TGCGCCAGCAGCCAGATGGCGGGACAGCCCGGCTATGGCTACACCTTC.

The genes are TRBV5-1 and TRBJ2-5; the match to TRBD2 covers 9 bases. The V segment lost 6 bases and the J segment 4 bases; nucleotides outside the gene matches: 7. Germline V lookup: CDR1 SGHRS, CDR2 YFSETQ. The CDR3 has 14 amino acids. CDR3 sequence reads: CASNIAGVVETQYF. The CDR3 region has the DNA TGCGCCAGCAACATAGCGGGAGTGGTAGAGACCCAGTACTTC.

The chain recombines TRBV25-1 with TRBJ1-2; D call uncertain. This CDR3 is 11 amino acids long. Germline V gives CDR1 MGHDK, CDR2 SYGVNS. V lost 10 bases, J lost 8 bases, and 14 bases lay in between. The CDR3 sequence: CATSRVGGYTF. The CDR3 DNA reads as TGTGCCACTTCGCGGGTTGGGGGCTACACCTTC.

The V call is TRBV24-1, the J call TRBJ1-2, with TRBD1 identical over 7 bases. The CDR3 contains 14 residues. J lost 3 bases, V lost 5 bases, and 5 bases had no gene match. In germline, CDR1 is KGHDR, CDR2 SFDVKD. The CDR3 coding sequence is TGTGCCACCAGTGGAACCGGGACAGACTATGGCTACACCTTC. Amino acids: CATSGTGTDYGYTF.

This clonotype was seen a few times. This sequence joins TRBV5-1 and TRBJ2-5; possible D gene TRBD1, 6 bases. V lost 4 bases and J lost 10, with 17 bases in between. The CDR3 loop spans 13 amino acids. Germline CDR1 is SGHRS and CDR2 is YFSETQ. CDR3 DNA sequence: TGCGCCAGCAGCGTGGACAGATCAAGAAGCCAGTACTTC. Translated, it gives CASSVDRSRSQYF.

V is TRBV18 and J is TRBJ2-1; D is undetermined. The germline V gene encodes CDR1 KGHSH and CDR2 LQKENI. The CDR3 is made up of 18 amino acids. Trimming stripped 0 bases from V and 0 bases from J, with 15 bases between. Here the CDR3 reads CASSPPDRSGRSYNEQFF. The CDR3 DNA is TGTGCCAGCTCACCACCAGATCGGTCAGGCCGCTCCTACAATGAGCAGTTCTTC. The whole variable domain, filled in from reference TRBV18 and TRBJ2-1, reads NAGVMQNPRHLVRRRGQEARLRCSPMKGHSHVYWYRQLPEEGLKFMVYLQKENIIDESGMPKERFSAEFPKEGPSILRIQQVVRGDSAAYFCASSPPDRSGRSYNEQFFGPGTRLTVL.

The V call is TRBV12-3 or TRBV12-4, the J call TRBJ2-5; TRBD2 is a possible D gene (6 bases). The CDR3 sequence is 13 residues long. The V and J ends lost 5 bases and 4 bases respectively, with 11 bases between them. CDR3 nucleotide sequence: TGTGCCAGCAGTCCCCAGGGACTAGAGACCCAGTACTTC. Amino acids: CASSPQGLETQYF.

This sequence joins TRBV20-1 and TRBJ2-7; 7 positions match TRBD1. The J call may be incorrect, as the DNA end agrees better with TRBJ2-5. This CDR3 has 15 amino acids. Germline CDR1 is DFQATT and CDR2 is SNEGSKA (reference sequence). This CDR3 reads CSARDLVAGGETQYF. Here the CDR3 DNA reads TGCAGTGCTAGAGATCTCGTGGCAGGGGGAGAGACCCAGTACTTC.

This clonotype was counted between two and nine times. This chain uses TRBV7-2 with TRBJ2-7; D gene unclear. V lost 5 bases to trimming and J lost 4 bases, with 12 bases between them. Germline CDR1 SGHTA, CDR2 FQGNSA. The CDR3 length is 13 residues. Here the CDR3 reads CASSRKPKYEQYF. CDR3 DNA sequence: TGTGCCAGCAGCCGAAAGCCCAAATACGAGCAGTACTTC.